These T cell receptor beta chains were read from a single sample in a study of blood T cell repertoires in COVID-19. Data came from immunoSEQ multiplex PCR; TCRdb stores just in-frame clones and leaves some out. The table includes roughly 220,000 clones, roughly 88% detected once. Sequenced sample: PBMCs or T cells enriched from blood (not recorded which). The receptors stem from a woman aged 35 to 49 with acute COVID-19. Both conserved end residues are part of each CDR3. A D gene is named only where the DNA matches it firmly. Size values are once, few and many counts, or a class for expanded clones, and some rows have none.

j_call: TRBJ2-5; d_call: .; v_call: TRBV18; clone_size: .; cdr3_aa: CASSPPNSQETQYF; cdr3_nt: TGTGCCAGCTCACCACCGAATAGCCAAGAGACCCAGTACTTC
j_call: TRBJ1-2; d_call: .; v_call: TRBV3-1/TRBV3-2; clone_size: .; cdr3_aa: CASSQGPGAIGYTF; cdr3_nt: TGTGCCAGCAGCCAAGGTCCAGGGGCGATTGGCTACACCTTC
j_call: TRBJ2-5; d_call: TRBD1; v_call: TRBV12-3/TRBV12-4; clone_size: .; cdr3_aa: CASRTGGETQYF; cdr3_nt: TGTGCCAGCAGAACAGGGGGAGAGACCCAGTACTTC
j_call: TRBJ1-2; d_call: TRBD1; v_call: TRBV12-5; clone_size: .; cdr3_aa: CASARTGYGYTF; cdr3_nt: TGTGCTAGTGCCCGGACAGGCTATGGCTACACCTTC
j_call: TRBJ1-5; d_call: .; v_call: TRBV6-5; clone_size: .; cdr3_aa: CASKTGSNSNQPQHF; cdr3_nt: TGTGCCAGCAAGACGGGTTCAAATAGCAATCAGCCCCAGCATTTT
j_call: TRBJ2-2; d_call: .; v_call: TRBV27; clone_size: .; cdr3_aa: CASSQYQYTGELFF; cdr3_nt: TGTGCCAGCAGCCAATATCAGTACACCGGGGAGCTGTTTTTT
j_call: TRBJ1-2; d_call: .; v_call: TRBV3-1/TRBV3-2; clone_size: .; cdr3_aa: CASSQDRSGYGYTF; cdr3_nt: TGTGCCAGCAGCCAAGATCGATCGGGCTATGGCTACACCTTC
j_call: TRBJ1-2; d_call: .; v_call: TRBV6-6; clone_size: .; cdr3_aa: CASSRGRADRNYGYTF; cdr3_nt: TGTGCCAGCAGTCGGGGCAGGGCGGACCGAAACTATGGCTACACCTTC
j_call: TRBJ2-5; d_call: TRBD1; v_call: TRBV4-2; clone_size: .; cdr3_aa: CASSQGAGGKSQETQYF; cdr3_nt: TGTGCCAGCAGCCAAGGGGCAGGGGGAAAGTCTCAAGAGACCCAGTACTTC
j_call: TRBJ1-1; d_call: .; v_call: TRBV9; clone_size: .; cdr3_aa: CASSVGPYPNTEAFF; cdr3_nt: TGTGCCAGCAGCGTAGGTCCCTACCCGAACACTGAAGCTTTCTTT
j_call: TRBJ1-1; d_call: .; v_call: TRBV5-1; clone_size: .; cdr3_aa: CASSDPGDTEAFF; cdr3_nt: TGCGCCAGCAGCGACCCCGGGGACACTGAAGCTTTCTTT
j_call: TRBJ1-1; d_call: TRBD1; v_call: TRBV12-3/TRBV12-4; clone_size: once; cdr3_aa: CASITGGTEAFF; cdr3_nt: TGTGCCAGCATAACAGGGGGCACTGAAGCTTTCTTT
j_call: TRBJ1-1; d_call: .; v_call: TRBV20-1; clone_size: .; cdr3_aa: CSAELNTEAFF; cdr3_nt: TGCAGTGCCGAGTTGAACACTGAAGCTTTCTTT
j_call: TRBJ1-5; d_call: .; v_call: TRBV6-6; clone_size: .; cdr3_aa: CASSYSSNNQPQHF; cdr3_nt: TGTGCCAGCAGTTACTCGAGTAACAATCAGCCCCAGCATTTT
j_call: TRBJ1-5; d_call: TRBD1; v_call: TRBV6-2/TRBV6-3; clone_size: .; cdr3_aa: CASSQISPFRTGDLQPQHF; cdr3_nt: TGTGCCAGCAGTCAAATCTCTCCGTTTCGGACAGGGGACCTTCAGCCCCAGCATTTT
j_call: TRBJ2-2; d_call: .; v_call: TRBV7-3; clone_size: .; cdr3_aa: CASSQEAGLNTGELFF; cdr3_nt: TGTGCCAGCAGCCAAGAGGCAGGGCTGAACACCGGGGAGCTGTTTTTT
j_call: TRBJ1-1; d_call: .; v_call: TRBV12-3/TRBV12-4; clone_size: few; cdr3_aa: CASSSGQRGAFF; cdr3_nt: TGTGCCAGCAGTTCGGGGCAGCGGGGAGCTTTCTTT
j_call: TRBJ1-1; d_call: .; v_call: TRBV10-3; clone_size: .; cdr3_aa: CAISESNQGVGGAFF; cdr3_nt: TGTGCCATCAGTGAGTCGAATCAAGGGGTCGGGGGGGCTTTCTTT
j_call: TRBJ1-1; d_call: TRBD1; v_call: TRBV6-2/TRBV6-3; clone_size: .; cdr3_aa: CASSTETGRGKIDTEAFF; cdr3_nt: TGTGCCAGCAGTACCGAGACAGGGCGTGGTAAGATTGACACTGAAGCTTTCTTT
j_call: TRBJ2-2; d_call: .; v_call: TRBV10-1; clone_size: few; cdr3_aa: CASRSDSWTGELFF; cdr3_nt: TGCGCCAGCAGGTCGGACTCATGGACCGGGGAGCTGTTTTTT
j_call: TRBJ2-7; d_call: .; v_call: TRBV25-1; clone_size: .; cdr3_aa: CASQPPGRYEQYF; cdr3_nt: TGTGCCAGCCAACCCCCAGGCCGTTACGAGCAGTACTTC
j_call: TRBJ1-1; d_call: .; v_call: TRBV9; clone_size: once; cdr3_aa: CASSVLVSKTEAFF; cdr3_nt: TGTGCCAGCAGCGTATTAGTCTCCAAGACTGAAGCTTTCTTT
j_call: TRBJ1-1; d_call: .; v_call: TRBV11-2; clone_size: .; cdr3_aa: CASSVYGPRRGGEAFF; cdr3_nt: TGTGCCAGCAGCGTCTACGGCCCCAGGAGAGGGGGTGAAGCTTTCTTT
j_call: TRBJ1-5; d_call: TRBD1; v_call: TRBV10-1; clone_size: .; cdr3_aa: CASIDRGQPQHF; cdr3_nt: TGCGCCAGCATTGACAGGGGACAGCCCCAGCATTTT
j_call: TRBJ1-1; d_call: TRBD1; v_call: TRBV3-1/TRBV3-2; clone_size: .; cdr3_aa: CASSQRNRGLAGAFF; cdr3_nt: TGTGCCAGCAGCCAACGAAACAGGGGGCTTGCCGGAGCTTTCTTT
j_call: TRBJ1-1; d_call: TRBD1; v_call: TRBV18; clone_size: .; cdr3_aa: CASSPKTGAFTEAFF; cdr3_nt: TGTGCCAGCTCACCAAAGACAGGGGCTTTCACTGAAGCTTTCTTT
j_call: TRBJ1-5; d_call: TRBD1; v_call: TRBV5-1; clone_size: .; cdr3_aa: CASSLEPGGESQPQHF; cdr3_nt: TGCGCCAGCAGCTTGGAGCCAGGGGGCGAGAGTCAGCCCCAGCATTTT
j_call: TRBJ2-2; d_call: .; v_call: TRBV19; clone_size: .; cdr3_aa: CASIDRSIQHTGELFF; cdr3_nt: TGTGCCAGTATTGATAGGAGCATTCAGCACACCGGGGAGCTGTTTTTT
j_call: TRBJ1-2; d_call: .; v_call: TRBV7-3; clone_size: .; cdr3_aa: CASSLGGTYGYTF; cdr3_nt: TGTGCCAGCAGCTTAGGGGGCACCTATGGCTACACCTTC
j_call: TRBJ1-2; d_call: TRBD1; v_call: TRBV5-4; clone_size: .; cdr3_aa: CASSLDGTGGNGYTF; cdr3_nt: TGTGCCAGCAGCTTGGATGGGACAGGGGGCAATGGCTACACCTTC
j_call: TRBJ2-7; d_call: TRBD1; v_call: TRBV7-8; clone_size: .; cdr3_aa: CASSTTGFSYEQYF; cdr3_nt: TGTGCCAGCAGCACGACAGGGTTCTCCTACGAGCAGTACTTC
j_call: TRBJ2-5; d_call: TRBD1; v_call: TRBV11-3; clone_size: .; cdr3_aa: CASSFSSGQVSETQYF; cdr3_nt: TGTGCCAGCAGCTTCTCCTCGGGACAGGTGTCGGAGACCCAGTACTTC
j_call: TRBJ2-3; d_call: .; v_call: TRBV5-1; clone_size: .; cdr3_aa: CASSLGAGGTQYF; cdr3_nt: TGCGCCAGCAGCTTGGGAGCCGGGGGTACGCAGTATTTT
j_call: TRBJ1-5; d_call: .; v_call: TRBV5-4; clone_size: .; cdr3_aa: CASSLAPLQPQHF; cdr3_nt: TGTGCCAGCAGCTTGGCCCCCCTCCAGCCCCAGCATTTT
j_call: TRBJ2-2; d_call: TRBD1; v_call: TRBV19; clone_size: .; cdr3_aa: CASSPLDRDRRELFF; cdr3_nt: TGTGCCAGTAGTCCTCTGGACAGGGACCGAAGGGAGCTGTTTTTT
j_call: TRBJ2-1; d_call: .; v_call: TRBV9; clone_size: .; cdr3_aa: CASSGKTGSYNEQFF; cdr3_nt: TGTGCCAGCAGCGGCAAGACAGGATCCTACAATGAGCAGTTCTTC
j_call: TRBJ1-5; d_call: TRBD1; v_call: TRBV7-8; clone_size: .; cdr3_aa: CASTPLGQGADQPQHF; cdr3_nt: TGTGCCAGCACCCCCCTCGGGCAGGGGGCGGATCAGCCCCAGCATTTT
j_call: TRBJ2-3; d_call: TRBD2; v_call: TRBV7-3; clone_size: .; cdr3_aa: CASSLQAGGITDTQYF; cdr3_nt: TGTGCCAGCAGCTTACAAGCGGGGGGAATCACAGATACGCAGTATTTT
j_call: TRBJ2-3; d_call: TRBD1; v_call: TRBV4-3; clone_size: .; cdr3_aa: CASSQRQGNADTQYF; cdr3_nt: TGCGCCAGCAGCCAACGACAGGGGAATGCGGATACGCAGTATTTT
j_call: TRBJ1-1; d_call: .; v_call: TRBV7-8; clone_size: .; cdr3_aa: CASSLASEVNTEAFF; cdr3_nt: TGTGCCAGCAGCTTAGCCTCAGAAGTGAACACTGAAGCTTTCTTT
j_call: TRBJ2-5; d_call: .; v_call: TRBV5-4; clone_size: .; cdr3_aa: CASSKASGEGETQYF; cdr3_nt: TGTGCCAGCAGCAAAGCGTCAGGGGAGGGAGAGACCCAGTACTTC
j_call: TRBJ1-5; d_call: TRBD1; v_call: TRBV13; clone_size: .; cdr3_aa: CASSYGTGSVQPQHF; cdr3_nt: TGTGCCAGCAGTTACGGGACAGGGAGTGTTCAGCCCCAGCATTTT
j_call: TRBJ1-5; d_call: .; v_call: TRBV19; clone_size: .; cdr3_aa: CASSIAFGQGNLQPQHF; cdr3_nt: TGTGCCAGTAGTATAGCCTTCGGGCAGGGGAACCTTCAGCCCCAGCATTTT
j_call: TRBJ1-1; d_call: TRBD1; v_call: TRBV27; clone_size: .; cdr3_aa: CASTTYRGQGLNTEAFF; cdr3_nt: TGTGCCAGCACCACGTACCGGGGACAGGGCCTGAACACTGAAGCTTTCTTT
j_call: TRBJ1-2; d_call: TRBD1; v_call: TRBV5-4; clone_size: once; cdr3_aa: CASKIQTGYGGYTF; cdr3_nt: TGTGCCAGCAAAATACAGACAGGGTATGGTGGCTACACCTTC
j_call: TRBJ1-5; d_call: .; v_call: TRBV6-5; clone_size: .; cdr3_aa: CASSYGGNQPQHF; cdr3_nt: TGTGCCAGCAGTTATGGAGGCAATCAGCCCCAGCATTTT
j_call: TRBJ1-2; d_call: .; v_call: TRBV30; clone_size: once; cdr3_aa: CAWSRQGINYGYTF; cdr3_nt: TGTGCCTGGAGTCGTCAGGGCATAAACTATGGCTACACCTTC
j_call: TRBJ2-1; d_call: TRBD2; v_call: TRBV18; clone_size: .; cdr3_aa: CASSPRLAGGRGSYNEQFF; cdr3_nt: TGTGCCAGCTCACCAAGACTAGCGGGGGGCCGTGGCTCCTACAATGAGCAGTTCTTC